These 30 T cell receptor beta chains originate from one sample sequenced in a study of resident and recirculating memory T cells in vitiligo (dated 2018 in TCRdb). Library creation used the immunoSEQ multiplex PCR assay. TCRdb holds this immuneACCESS table with in-frame rearrangements only. Some clones are missing; in checked studies, unresolved V genes explain under half, and the rest has no known cause. In this sample the table shows roughly 80,000 clones, about 91% of which occur a single time. In total, the top ten clones hold roughly 5% of the sample. Sample: blood. Receptor source: a male donor with vitiligo.

In this sample, this clone turned up once. The chain couples TRBV13 to TRBJ2-4; D might be TRBD1 (5 bases). CDR3 size: 14 residues. V was cut by 0 bases and J by 5 bases, with 8 bases left in between. Germline lookup yields CDR1 PRHDT and CDR2 FYEKMQ (reference sequence). For the CDR3, the DNA is TGTGCCAGCAGCTTAGGGCAGGGTCAAAACATTCAGTACTTC. Encoded protein: CASSLGQGQNIQYF.

The chain carries TRBV18 and TRBJ1-5; TRBD1 matches at 9 bases. Germline V gives CDR1 KGHSH, CDR2 LQKENI. V shed 3 bases, J shed 1 base, and the junction held 10 bases outside the gene matches. CDR3 length: 18 residues. CDR3 nucleotides: TGTGCCAGCTCACCCTCAGACAGGGGGGGATTGAGCAATCAGCCCCAGCATTTT. Translation: CASSPSDRGGLSNQPQHF. Full variable domain (rest looked up from reference TRBV18 and TRBJ1-5): NAGVMQNPRHLVRRRGQEARLRCSPMKGHSHVYWYRQLPEEGLKFMVYLQKENIIDESGMPKERFSAEFPKEGPSILRIQQVVRGDSAAYFCASSPSDRGGLSNQPQHFGDGTRLSIL.

The CDR3, as DNA: TGTGCCAGCAGTGGGCAGTTGAACACTGAAGCTTTCTTT. It encodes CASSGQLNTEAFF. The chain uses TRBV2 and TRBJ1-1, with D unresolved. The CDR3 length is 13 residues. Germline CDR1 is SNHLY and CDR2 is FYNNEI. Trimming took off 4 bases at V and 0 bases at J, with 6 bases between the two ends.

The V call is TRBV9, the J call TRBJ1-2; D unresolved. This CDR3 is 14 amino acids long. V lost 4 bases to trimming and J lost 3 bases, with 13 bases between them. Germline CDR1 reads SGDLS; CDR2 reads YYNGEE. CDR3 nucleotides: TGTGCCAGCAGCCTACTCTCCCAGGACTATGGCTACACCTTC. Translated: CASSLLSQDYGYTF.

The J gene is TRBJ2-1, the V gene TRBV28, with TRBD2 identical over 11 bases. The CDR3 has 14 residues. The germline V gene has CDR1 MDHEN and CDR2 SYDVKM. V was clipped by 10 bases and J by 4 bases; unmatched bases: 6. CDR3 region: CATDRTSGYNEQFF. In DNA form, the CDR3 reads TGTGCCACGGACCGGACTAGCGGGTACAATGAGCAGTTCTTC.

This sequence joins TRBV4-2 and TRBJ2-3; weak D call: TRBD2 (5 bases). Germline CDR1 and CDR2: LGHNA and YNFKEQ. Trimming removed 4 bases at V and 6 bases at J, with 23 bases between. The CDR3 covers 17 residues. In DNA, the CDR3 is TGTGCCAGCAGCCCCTCCCTCCGGGATGGACCGGCGGATACGCAGTATTTT. This sequence encodes CASSPSLRDGPADTQYF.

A few counts support this clone. The sample has other DNA sequences that encode this CDR3 too. The J gene is TRBJ1-2, the V gene TRBV19; D remains ambiguous. The CDR3 extends over 13 amino acids. Germline CDR1 reads LNHDA; CDR2 reads SQIVND (reference sequence). Trimming removed 3 bases at V and 2 bases at J, with 7 bases between. CDR3 amino acids: CASSMTGNYGYTF. The CDR3 bases are TGTGCCAGTAGTATGACTGGGAACTATGGCTACACCTTC.

This clone was seen a handful of times. The chain has TRBV18 and TRBJ1-2, with D perhaps matching TRBD1 (5 bases). Per germline, CDR1 KGHSH and CDR2 LQKENI. V lost 3 bases and J lost 3, with 20 bases in between. This CDR3 region has 17 residues. In nucleotides, the CDR3 is TGTGCCAGCTCACCCCCGGCTAAGCGGGGGAGGGACTATGGCTACACCTTC. Its translation is CASSPPAKRGRDYGYTF.

This clone was recorded once. An end of the junction does not agree with germline; a read error may underlie this. The same CDR3 also results from other DNA sequences found in this sample. The chain is built from TRBV5-1 and TRBJ2-4; D gene uncertain. The length of the CDR3 is 14 residues. CDR1 is SGHRS, CDR2 YFSETQ, per germline. DNA of the CDR3: TGCGCTAGCAGCCATGGCGGTGCCAAAAACATTCAGTACTTC. It translates to CASSHGGAKNIQYF.

In this sample, this clone turned up once. The chain joins TRBV10-1 to TRBJ1-2; D unclear. The CDR3 sequence is 12 residues long. V was shortened by 7 bases and J by 8 bases, with 14 bases between the two germline ends. Germline CDR1 WNHNN, CDR2 SYGVQD (reference sequence). The CDR3 here is CASMIPLGGYTF. The CDR3, as DNA: TGCGCCAGCATGATACCGTTGGGCGGCTACACCTTC.

The chain links TRBV5-1 to TRBJ2-3, with 10 bases that match TRBD1. After removal of 1 base from V and 4 bases from J, the junction contained 6 bases not matched to a gene. Germline lookup yields CDR1 SGHRS and CDR2 YFSETQ. This CDR3 is 16 amino acids long. The CDR3 DNA reads as TGCGCCAGCAGCTTGAGAGGACAGGGGGGCTCAGATACGCAGTATTTT. Translated: CASSLRGQGGSDTQYF.

The chain uses TRBV11-2 and TRBJ1-1; 7 bases align to TRBD1. The germline V gene has CDR1 SGHAT and CDR2 FQNNGV. The CDR3 consists of 13 residues. Trimming took 5 bases from V and 2 from J; bases not matched to a gene: 2. The CDR3 sequence is CASSGDRNTEAFF. In DNA form, the CDR3 reads TGTGCCAGCAGCGGGGACAGAAACACTGAAGCTTTCTTT.

The chain uses TRBV6-5 and TRBJ2-1, with D possibly being TRBD1 (5 bases). This CDR3 has 13 residues. Germline V CDR1 and CDR2: MNHEY, SVGAGI. The V and J ends lost 5 bases and 4 bases respectively, with 9 bases between them. The CDR3 DNA follows: TGTGCCAGCAGTGATGACAGTTACAATGAGCAGTTCTTC. Its translation: CASSDDSYNEQFF.

The rearrangement joins TRBV2 to TRBJ1-5; 10 bases line up with TRBD1. Germline trimming cut 6 bases from V and 4 bases from J; bases unmatched to any gene: 6. CDR1 is SNHLY, CDR2 FYNNEI, per germline. The CDR3 is 15 amino acids. The CDR3 region has the DNA TGTGCCAGCAGAGACAGGGGGCGAACGAATCAGCCCCAGCATTTT. This encodes CASRDRGRTNQPQHF.

This chain connects TRBV28 to TRBJ1-1; D uncertain. Trimming removed 11 bases from V and 6 bases from J, with 16 bases in between. Germline loops: CDR1 MDHEN, CDR2 SYDVKM. This CDR3 region has 12 residues. DNA for the CDR3: TGTGCCGTACGACGGAGTGGCGCTGAAGCTTTCTTT. Encoded protein: CAVRRSGAEAFF.

V is TRBV7-9 and J is TRBJ2-5, with 8 nucleotides matching TRBD2. CDR1 and CDR2 from the germline V gene are SEHNR and FQNEAQ (reference sequence). V shed 3 bases, J shed 1 base, and the junction held 7 bases outside the gene matches. The CDR3 consists of 16 residues. CDR3 sequence reads: CASSFLTGLAQETQYF. The DNA for the CDR3 is TGTGCCAGCAGCTTCCTCACCGGACTAGCCCAAGAGACCCAGTACTTC. The full variable domain, its missing parts supplied by reference TRBV7-9 and TRBJ2-5, is DTGVSQNPRHKITKRGQNVTFRCDPISEHNRLYWYRQTLGQGPEFLTYFQNEAQLEKSRLLSDRFSAERPKGSFSTLEIQRTEQGDSAMYLCASSFLTGLAQETQYFGPGTRLLVL.

V and J are TRBV4-1 and TRBJ2-1, with 9 bases fitting TRBD1. From germline, CDR1 is MGHRA and CDR2 YSYEKL. This CDR3 has 21 amino acids. The V and J ends lost 2 bases and 2 bases, in that order; junction bases with no gene match: 19. This chain's CDR3 is CASSQLNPGQGLFGTYNEQFF. DNA for the CDR3: TGCGCCAGCAGCCAACTAAACCCGGGACAGGGTCTTTTCGGGACCTACAATGAGCAGTTCTTC.

The chain carries TRBV7-3 and TRBJ2-1; 9 bases fit TRBD2. Germline V gives CDR1 SGHTA, CDR2 FQGTGA. The CDR3 covers 18 residues. J gave up 4 bases and V 5 bases, and 15 bases lay outside the gene matches. CDR3 bases: TGTGCCAGCAGCCCGGGGGTGGGTAGCGGGAGTAGTTACAATGAGCAGTTCTTC. Translated: CASSPGVGSGSSYNEQFF.

The gene calls are TRBV30 and TRBJ2-1, with 8 bases that match TRBD2. The CDR3 sequence is 14 residues long. The germline V gene has CDR1 GTSNPN and CDR2 SVGIG (reference sequence). Germline trimming cut 2 bases from V and 1 base from J; bases unmatched to any gene: 1. CDR3 region: CAWSRGGSYNEQFF. In nucleotides, the CDR3 is TGTGCCTGGAGTCGGGGGGGATCCTACAATGAGCAGTTCTTC. The variable domain in full, with the rest retrieved from reference TRBV30 and TRBJ2-1, is SQTIHQWPATLVQPVGSPLSLECTVEGTSNPNLYWYRQAAGRGLQLLFYSVGIGQISSEVPQNLSASRPQDRQFILSSKKLLLSDSGFYLCAWSRGGSYNEQFFGPGTRLTVL.

The J gene is TRBJ2-5, the V gene TRBV19, with D maybe TRBD2 (6 bases). Trimming stripped 3 bases from V and 5 bases from J, with 16 bases between. The CDR3 is 15 amino acids. Germline V gene lookup returns CDR1 LNHDA and CDR2 SQIVND (reference sequence). CDR3 nucleotide sequence: TGTGCCAGTAGTATGGAGGGCGGAATCGGGGAGACCCAGTACTTC. Protein sequence: CASSMEGGIGETQYF.

V and J are TRBV5-4 and TRBJ2-1; tentative D call: TRBD2 (5 bases). The germline V gene has CDR1 SGHNT and CDR2 YYREEE (reference sequence). V lost 2 bases, J lost 5 bases, and 11 bases lay in between. The CDR3 runs 14 residues. CDR3: CASSLSSGNNEQFF. CDR3 nucleotides: TGTGCCAGCAGCTTATCCAGCGGCAACAATGAGCAGTTCTTC.

In this sample, this clone turned up once. The J gene is TRBJ1-5, the V gene TRBV27; 7 bases line up with TRBD1. The junction had 4 bases not matched to a gene; V was cut back by 8 bases and J by 3 bases. Germline CDR1 is MNHEY and CDR2 is SMNVEV (reference sequence). The length of the CDR3 is 13 residues. CDR3 region: CASPDRANQPQHF. As DNA, the CDR3 is TGTGCCAGCCCCGACAGGGCCAATCAGCCCCAGCATTTT.

This chain joins TRBV7-2 and TRBJ2-6; D uncertain. Germline CDR1 and CDR2: SGHTA and FQGNSA. There are 16 residues in the CDR3. V gave up 3 bases and J gave up 0 bases, with 9 bases separating them. CDR3 in amino acids: CASSLTIFSGANVLTF. The CDR3 DNA follows: TGTGCCAGCAGCTTGACAATCTTCTCTGGGGCCAACGTCCTGACTTTC.

The chain recombines TRBV18 with TRBJ1-1; 10 bases match TRBD1. The CDR3 consists of 16 residues. CDR1 is KGHSH, CDR2 LQKENI, per germline. V lost 1 base and J lost 1; bases outside the gene matches: 3. DNA for the CDR3: TGTGCCAGCTCACCACGGGGACAGGGGACGAACACTGAAGCTTTCTTT. It is translated as CASSPRGQGTNTEAFF.

The rearrangement joins TRBV27 to TRBJ2-4; possible D gene TRBD1, 6 bases. The germline V and J ends were trimmed by 2 bases and 0 bases, with 32 bases remaining between them. The CDR3 is 23 residues long. Germline assignment: CDR1 MNHEY and CDR2 SMNVEV (reference sequence). CDR3 residues: CASSLKGSPIRSKEDRAKNIQYF. As DNA, the CDR3 is TGTGCCAGCAGTTTAAAAGGCTCCCCAATACGCTCTAAAGAGGACAGAGCCAAAAACATTCAGTACTTC.

This clone showed up just once. This sequence joins TRBV19 and TRBJ1-3; D unclear. Trimming removed 8 bases at V and 2 bases at J, with 13 bases between. Germline loops: CDR1 LNHDA, CDR2 SQIVND (reference sequence). This CDR3 region has 14 residues. CDR3 amino acids: CASRFGGTGNTIYF. Here the CDR3 DNA reads TGTGCCAGTCGGTTTGGAGGGACTGGAAACACCATATATTTT.

The V and J genes are TRBV2 and TRBJ2-5, with D unclear. CDR1 is SNHLY, CDR2 FYNNEI, per germline. This CDR3 is built from 11 residues. V shed 4 bases and J shed 5 bases, with 5 bases lying between them. This chain's CDR3 is CASSGSETQYF. The CDR3 bases are TGTGCCAGCAGTGGCAGTGAGACCCAGTACTTC. The variable domain in full, with the rest retrieved from reference TRBV2 and TRBJ2-5, is EPEVTQTPSHQVTQMGQEVILRCVPISNHLYFYWYRQILGQKVEFLVSFYNNEISEKSEIFDDQFSVERPDGSNFTLKIRSTKLEDSAMYFCASSGSETQYFGPGTRLLVL.

This clone was found a few times. The chain links TRBV7-9 to TRBJ2-2; no reliable D call. The ends were cut back, 5 bases at V and 4 bases at J, with 11 bases in the middle. The CDR3 contains 14 residues. Per germline, CDR1 SEHNR and CDR2 FQNEAQ (reference sequence). The CDR3 nucleotides read TGTGCCAGCAGCATACGTCCAGTCACCGGGGAGCTGTTTTTT. This translates into CASSIRPVTGELFF.

The rearrangement links TRBV14 to TRBJ2-7, with D tentatively TRBD2 (5 bases). Germline V gene sequence: CDR1 SGHDN, CDR2 FVKESK. The CDR3 spans 13 residues. V lost 1 base and J lost 6, with 10 bases in between. The chain's CDR3 is CASSQVRGLEQYF. CDR3 nucleotides: TGTGCCAGCAGCCAAGTACGAGGGCTCGAGCAGTACTTC.

This clone was seen only once. The J gene is TRBJ2-7, the V gene TRBV6-6; D might be TRBD1 (6 bases). Germline lookup yields CDR1 MNHNY and CDR2 SVGAGI (reference sequence). V lost 5 bases and J lost 0, with 11 bases in between. The CDR3 length is 14 residues. The CDR3 coding sequence is TGTGCCAGCAGTCCTACAGGGAGCTCCTACGAGCAGTACTTC. Translating gives CASSPTGSSYEQYF.